This TCR beta chain was recorded in a study of shared clonotypes between healthy human individuals. In the authors' workflow: ImmunoSEQ sequences covered only the junction and lacked quality scores; filtering therefore differed. Measured with immunoSEQ multiplex PCR; TCRdb has only the in-frame clones, and not every one. V and J calls and clone size are copied from that table; D and trimming were computed from the DNA. The sample lists over 400,000 clones; around 73% were seen once. The donors were all Caucasian adults (living in Nashville, Tennessee). This clone was observed a single time. The germline CDR1 and CDR2 sequences are SQVTM and ANQGSEA. V trimming: 6 bases; J trimming: 1 base; junction bases outside the gene matches: 4. The CDR3 extends over 14 amino acids.

Sample: PBMCs. The receptor was isolated from a woman in her 40s in good health. Some clones in this sample may be carry-over from other donors' samples. The V call is TRBV29-1, the J call TRBJ2-7; TRBD2 matches at 12 bases. The DNA for the CDR3 is TGCAGCGTCCGCCTAGCGGGAGGGTCCTACGAGCAGTACTTC. Its translation is CSVRLAGGSYEQYF.